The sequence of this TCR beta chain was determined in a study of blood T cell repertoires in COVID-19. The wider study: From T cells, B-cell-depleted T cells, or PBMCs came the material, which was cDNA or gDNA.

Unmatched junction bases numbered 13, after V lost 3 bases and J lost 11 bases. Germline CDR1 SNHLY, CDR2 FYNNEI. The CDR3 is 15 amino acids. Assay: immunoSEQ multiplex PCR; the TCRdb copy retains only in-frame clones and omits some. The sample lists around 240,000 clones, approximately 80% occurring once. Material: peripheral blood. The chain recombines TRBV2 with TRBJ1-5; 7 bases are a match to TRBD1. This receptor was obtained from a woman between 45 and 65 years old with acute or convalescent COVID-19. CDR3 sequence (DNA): TGTGCCAGCAGTGAGAGGTCTTGGGGCCAGGGGGCCCAGCATTTT. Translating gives CASSERSWGQGAQHF.